These 25 T cell receptor beta chains were sequenced from one sample in a study of tumor and adjacent non-tumor tissue in lung cancer. No cell sorting was done before RNA was extracted from the tissue. More than 3 cm separated this lung sample from the edge of the tumor. TCRbeta libraries were built with three rounds of nested PCR, modified from ARM-PCR. MiXCR, applied by TCRdb to the multiplex PCR reads, yields one record per CDR3 protein. This sample has around 80,000 distinct CDR3 sequences; approximately 82% occur once, and the top ten carry roughly 37%. The sample consisted of distant non-tumor lung tissue. These receptors were taken from a man aged 65 to 79 with non-small cell lung cancer.

V usage is TRBV5-4 and J usage is TRBJ2-5; D call uncertain. CDR1 SGHNT and CDR2 YYREEE come from the germline V gene (reference sequence). The CDR3 spans 15 residues. Trimming shortened V by 3 bases and J by 0 bases, and 12 bases separated the two germline ends. As DNA, the CDR3 is TGTGCCAGCAGCTGGCGGTGCTGTAACCAAGAGACCCAGTACTTC. This codes for CASSWRCCNQETQYF.

As to this clonotype: The CDR3 carries no conserved terminal phenylalanine or tryptophan, so it likely arises from a read error. V usage is TRBV11-3 and J usage is TRBJ2-5, with D unclear. Germline assignment: CDR1 SGHNT and CDR2 YENEEA. V was trimmed by 6 bases and J by 1 base, leaving 9 bases between them. This CDR3 region has 13 residues. The CDR3 loop reads CASSKPIQETQYL. For the CDR3, the DNA is TGTGCCAGCAGTAAACCGATCCAAGAGACCCAGTACCTC.

This chain joins TRBV20-1 and TRBJ1-1; perhaps TRBD1 as D (6 bases). Germline CDR1 DFQATT, CDR2 SNEGSKA (reference sequence). This CDR3 comprises 13 residues. The CDR3 region is CAGADAMNTEAFF. The CDR3 coding sequence is TGCGCAGGGGCAGACGCCATGAACACTGAAGCTTTCTTT.

Comment on this clonotype: This may come from a read error, since a much larger clone is one base off. The J gene is TRBJ1-6, the V gene TRBV6-6, with 7 bases that match TRBD1. There are 17 residues in the CDR3. In germline, CDR1 is MNHNY, CDR2 SVGAGI (reference sequence). The CDR3 DNA is TGTACCGGCAGGAGGGGACAGTCCGACAATTTTAATTCACCCCTCCACTTT. Protein product: CTGRRGQSDNFNSPLHF.

The chain has TRBV5-1 and TRBJ2-5, with a tentative D call TRBD1 (6 bases). Germline V gene lookup returns CDR1 SGHRS and CDR2 YFSETQ. The CDR3 covers 14 residues. V lost 4 bases and J lost 5, with 15 bases in between. The CDR3 here is CASSVGQPRETQYF. CDR3 DNA sequence: TGCGCCAGCAGCGTTGGACAGCCCAGGGAGACCCAGTACTTC. The full variable domain, rest sourced from reference TRBV5-1 and TRBJ2-5, is KAGVTQTPRYLIKTRGQQVTLSCSPISGHRSVSWYQQTPGQGLQFLFEYFSETQRNKGNFPGRFSGRQFSNSRSEMNVSTLELGDSALYLCASSVGQPRETQYFGPGTRLLVL.

V usage is TRBV6-5 and J usage is TRBJ2-5, with 7 bases lining up with TRBD1. CDR3 length: 15 residues. After removal of 4 bases from V and 5 bases from J, the junction contained 10 bases not matched to a gene. Germline V gene lookup returns CDR1 MNHEY and CDR2 SVGAGI. CDR3 DNA: TGTGCCAGCAGTTCTCGACAGGGTATCAAGGAGACCCAGTACTTC. It yields the protein CASSSRQGIKETQYF.

In regard to this clonotype: At one boundary the junction diverges from the germline segment, which might be a read error. V usage is TRBV6-2 or TRBV6-3 and J usage is TRBJ1-4, with D hard to call. The CDR3 runs to 15 residues. Looked up from germline, CDR1 is MNHEY and CDR2 is SVGEGT. DNA for the CDR3: TGTGCTAGCAGTTACTCCCAACTAAAAGATGAAAAACAGTTTTTT. As protein: CASSYSQLKDEKQFF.

Turning to this clonotype: Being one base from a much bigger clone, this may be a read error. This chain joins TRBV4-1 and TRBJ1-2, with a possible D match to TRBD1 (5 bases). There are 14 residues in the CDR3. CDR1 MGHRA and CDR2 YSYEKL come from the germline V gene. The CDR3 sequence is CASNQVGPINGYTF. For the CDR3, the DNA is TGCGCCAGCAACCAAGTGGGACCAATTAATGGCTACACCTTC.

The chain carries TRBV7-8 and TRBJ2-1; 7 bases line up with TRBD2. The length of the CDR3 is 17 residues. J was trimmed by 11 bases and V by 0 bases; bases with no gene match: 16. The germline V gene encodes CDR1 SGHVS and CDR2 FQNEAQ. The CDR3 DNA reads TGTGCCAGCAGCTTAGCTATGTGTCTAGCGGTAGAGAATAAGCAGTTCTTC. It codes for CASSLAMCLAVENKQFF.

As regards this clonotype: The conserved phenylalanine or tryptophan is not found at the CDR3 terminus, so this likely reflects a read error. The DNA is omitted, as the CDR3 cannot be located on it reliably, and the CDR3 follows TCRdb's listing. This chain uses TRBV12-3 or TRBV12-4 with TRBJ2-3; the table's TRBD2 call for D was not verified on the DNA. The CDR3 has 15 residues if both end residues are counted. CDR3 sequence: CASRDLAGFTDTQYY.

The rearrangement uses TRBV11-2 and TRBJ2-5; 7 nucleotides line up with TRBD1. The J call may be incorrect, as the DNA end agrees better with TRBJ2-1. The germline gives CDR1 SGHAT, CDR2 FQNNGV. The length of the CDR3 is 15 residues. The CDR3 DNA sequence: TGTATCAGTAGCCCGGGGACAGTTAGGCAAGAGACCCAGTTCTTC. This gives the protein CISSPGTVRQETQFF.

This clonotype showed up just a few times. One base away lies a much larger clone, so this may be a sequencing read error. CDR3 protein: CARSFRESPEAFF. CDR3 coding DNA: TGTGCCAGAAGTTTCCGGGAGTCTCCTGAAGCTTTCTTT. The J gene is TRBJ1-1, the V gene TRBV12-3 or TRBV12-4; D is unclear. The CDR3 covers 13 residues.

In regard to this clonotype: One end of the junction varies from germline; a read error may be responsible. This sequence joins TRBV5-4 and TRBJ2-3, with unresolved D. CDR1 SGHNT and CDR2 YYREEE come from the germline V gene (reference sequence). The CDR3 loop spans 15 amino acids. The CDR3 DNA reads TGTGCCAGTAGCTTTTGGCCGAACCTCACATATACGCAGTATTTT. Translation gives CASSFWPNLTYTQYF.

This chain uses TRBV5-5 with TRBJ2-7, with a possible D match to TRBD1 (6 bases). Germline loops: CDR1 SGHKS, CDR2 YYEKEE (reference sequence). V was pared by 5 bases and J by 2 bases, with 20 bases between. This CDR3 has 16 amino acids. The CDR3 DNA reads TGTGCCAGCAGTTTTGCCGTGACCGGGGACACCTACGAGCAGTACTTC. Translating it yields CASSFAVTGDTYEQYF.

As for this clonotype: This is likely a read error, given that the CDR3 carries no conserved phenylalanine or tryptophan at its end. The DNA is left out, because the CDR3 cannot be placed on it with certainty; the CDR3 is given as TCRdb lists it. This chain uses TRBV6-5 with TRBJ2-1; the listed D gene, TRBD1, was not tested against the DNA. Inclusive of both ends, the CDR3 amounts to 11 amino acids. Germline assignment: CDR1 MNHEY and CDR2 SVGAGI. The chain's CDR3 is CANNTGNEQLL.

About this clonotype: This may be a read error, as it is one base from a much larger clone. V and J are TRBV20-1 and TRBJ2-7, with TRBD2 matching over 11 bases. The CDR3 loop spans 13 amino acids. Germline V gives CDR1 DFQATT, CDR2 SNEGSKA (reference sequence). V lost 7 bases to trimming and J lost 4 bases; unmatched junction nucleotides: 6. The CDR3 DNA reads as TGCAGTGTCGTTCTAGCGGGAGGATACGAGCAGTACTTC. Protein sequence: CSVVLAGGYEQYF.

This clonotype came up once. The chain employs TRBV6-2 or TRBV6-3 and TRBJ1-5, with 7 bases fitting TRBD1. Matching the DNA end better, TRBJ2-3 makes the J call doubtful. CDR1 and CDR2 from the germline V gene are MNHEY and SVGEGT. This CDR3 contains 16 residues. DNA for the CDR3: TGTGCCAACACGTATGACAGGGCTTCGATGGGTCAGCCCCAGTATTTT. As protein: CANTYDRASMGQPQYF.

About this clonotype: With a much larger clone just one base away, this may be a read error. V is TRBV5-5 and J is TRBJ2-1; no clear D gene. CDR1 SGHKS and CDR2 YYEKEE come from the germline V gene (reference sequence). The CDR3 is 11 amino acids. CDR3 protein: CAISLGPEQFF. The CDR3 nucleotides are TGTGCCATCAGCCTAGGCCCTGAGCAGTTCTTC. Filled out from reference TRBV5-5 and TRBJ2-1, the complete variable domain reads DAGVTQSPTHLIKTRGQQVTLRCSPISGHKSVSWYQQVLGQGPQFIFQYYEKEERGRGNFPDRFSARQFPNYSSELNVNALLLGDSALYLCAISLGPEQFFGPGTRLTVL.

The chain carries TRBV7-8 and TRBJ2-2, with TRBD2 as a possible D gene (5 bases). CDR1 is SGHVS and CDR2 is FQNEAQ in the germline V gene. This CDR3 comprises 17 residues. With 5 bases removed from V and 6 bases from J, the gap between germline ends came to 22 bases. CDR3 amino acids: CASSTTVASRLAGELFF. Here the CDR3 DNA reads TGTGCCAGCAGCACCACTGTTGCTAGCAGACTCGCCGGGGAGCTGTTTTTT.

V and J are TRBV29-1 and TRBJ1-2; D not certain. This CDR3 comprises 16 residues. The germline CDR1 and CDR2 sequences are SQVTM and ANQGSEA. The V gene lost 4 bases and the J gene lost 8 bases, with 26 bases spanning the gap. The CDR3 spells CSVVPHQSSGEEGYTF. The CDR3 coding sequence is TGCAGCGTTGTCCCGCATCAATCCTCGGGAGAAGAAGGCTACACCTTC.

A few counts support this clonotype. Possible read error: a much larger clone is one base away. The V call is TRBV7-8, the J call TRBJ2-7, with unresolved D. Germline V gives CDR1 SGHVS, CDR2 FQNEAQ. The length of the CDR3 is 11 residues. The CDR3 DNA sequence: TGTGCCAGCAGCCTAATATACGGGCAGTACTTC. It specifies CASSLIYGQYF.

Only one count was recorded for this clonotype. The junction departs from germline at one end; a sequencing error may be responsible. The chain uses TRBV20-1 and TRBJ2-7; weak D call: TRBD2 (6 bases). This CDR3 spans 15 amino acids. Looked up from germline, CDR1 is DFQATT and CDR2 is SNEGSKA (reference sequence). CDR3 region: CCARPIGGTSYEQYF. The CDR3 nucleotides read TGCTGTGCTCGCCCGATCGGGGGAACCTCCTACGAGCAGTACTTC.

As for this clonotype: Since a much larger clone is just one base distant, this may be a read error. This chain uses TRBV20-1 with TRBJ2-5; D remains ambiguous. Germline-derived CDR1 and CDR2 are DFQATT and SNEGSKA (reference sequence). V lost 0 bases to trimming and J lost 9 bases, with 14 bases between them. This CDR3 spans 13 amino acids. The CDR3 spells CSARDHSVEAQYF. The CDR3 DNA is TGCAGTGCTAGAGATCACAGCGTTGAGGCCCAGTACTTC.

The chain is built from TRBV4-1 and TRBJ2-7; D is perhaps TRBD1 (6 bases). Germline V gives CDR1 MGHRA, CDR2 YSYEKL. The length of the CDR3 is 16 residues. Trimming stripped 5 bases from V and 5 bases from J, with 22 bases between. The chain's CDR3 is CASSWTLAGEGDEQYF. Written as DNA, the CDR3 is TGCGCCAGCAGCTGGACGCTAGCTGGAGAGGGGGACGAGCAGTACTTC.

Comment on this clonotype: A junction end diverges from the germline sequence, so it may reflect a read error. Written as DNA, the CDR3 is TGTGCCAGCAGCTTGCGTAACGGTGGGCAACATTTT. Translating it yields CASSLRNGGQHF. The rearrangement uses TRBV5-8 and TRBJ2-3; D gene uncertain. The CDR3 has 12 residues. The germline gives CDR1 SGHTS, CDR2 YDEGEE.